The 26 T cell receptor beta chains listed next were all sequenced from one sample in a study of CD8+CD57+ T cells in acquired aplastic anemia (dated by TCRdb to between 2017 and 2018). Expansion of CD8+CD57+ cells had been shown by flow cytometry in the patients chosen for sequencing. Sequenced using an Illumina HiSeq 2000. Genomic DNA was used as template for profiling of TCR beta VDJ combinations and CDR3 sequences. TCRdb's own reprocessing of the public reads used fastp at Q25 and MiXCR and kept productive beta chains. Duplicate CDR3 protein sequences are folded into a single record with the most common DNA and genes. The sample includes about 240,000 distinct CDR3 sequences, with around half observed a single time. Of the sample, less than 9% is held by the ten largest clones. The sequenced sample was sorted CD4+, CD8+, or CD8+CD57+ T cells (not recorded which) from PBMCs. All receptors derive from a human donor with aplastic anemia.

This clonotype has a count of ten or more. The V gene is TRBV4-3, the J gene TRBJ2-6; possibly TRBD1 for D (6 bases). Germline V gives CDR1 LGHNA, CDR2 YSLEER. Between the trimmed V and J ends, which lost 0 bases and 0 bases, there was a span of 12 bases. The length of the CDR3 is 18 residues. In nucleotides, the CDR3 is TGCGCCAGCAGCCAAGACATGGACAGAATCTCTGGGGCCAACGTCCTGACTTTC. Residues: CASSQDMDRISGANVLTF.

The V and J genes are TRBV29-1 and TRBJ1-1; D perhaps matches TRBD1 (5 bases). The CDR3 sequence is 11 residues long. The ends were cut back, 5 bases at V and 10 bases at J, with 14 bases in the middle. Per the germline V gene, CDR1 is SQVTM and CDR2 is ANQGSEA. For the CDR3, the DNA is TGCAGCGTTATCAGGGTCGAGGCAGCTTTCTTT. The encoded protein is CSVIRVEAAFF.

In nucleotides, the CDR3 is TGTGCCAGCAGCTTCACAGGGCTTTCCTACGAGCAGTACTTC. This codes for CASSFTGLSYEQYF. The chain employs TRBV7-9 and TRBJ2-7, with D possibly being TRBD1 (6 bases). The CDR3 has 14 residues. V was shortened by 3 bases and J by 1 base, with 10 bases between the two germline ends. The germline V gene encodes CDR1 SEHNR and CDR2 FQNEAQ (reference sequence).

CDR3 coding DNA: TGTGCCAGCAGCCCATGGTTTGTGGTTTCCGAGCAGTACTTC. Its translation: CASSPWFVVSEQYF. The chain uses TRBV7-2 and TRBJ2-7; the D is unclear. With 5 bases removed from V and 6 bases from J, the gap between germline ends came to 17 bases. CDR3 length: 14 residues. Germline CDR1 and CDR2: SGHTA and FQGNSA.

The chain uses TRBV7-3 and TRBJ1-2, with 7 nucleotides matching TRBD1. The V and J ends lost 5 bases and 6 bases, in that order; junction bases with no gene match: 6. The CDR3 length is 13 residues. The germline CDR1 and CDR2 sequences are SGHTA and FQGTGA. CDR3 sequence reads: CASSGSQGDGYTF. The CDR3 bases are TGTGCCAGCAGCGGCTCGCAGGGGGATGGCTACACCTTC.

The genes are TRBV28 and TRBJ2-7; D uncertain. Deletions cut 4 bases from V and 6 bases from J, with 10 bases between. This CDR3 spans 12 amino acids. Germline V gene lookup returns CDR1 MDHEN and CDR2 SYDVKM. As DNA, the CDR3 is TGTGCCAGCAGTTCTATAGGGCGCGAGCAGTACTTC. It is translated as CASSSIGREQYF.

At least ten counts were recorded for this clonotype. The chain has TRBV20-1 and TRBJ2-1, with 10 bases matching TRBD1. From germline, CDR1 is DFQATT and CDR2 SNEGSKA (reference sequence). The J segment lost 9 bases and the V segment lost 6 bases, leaving 8 bases of the junction unmatched. CDR3 length equals 13 residues. CDR3 region: CSAPRQGAGEQFF. The CDR3 coding sequence is TGCAGTGCCCCGAGACAGGGGGCGGGTGAGCAGTTCTTC.

This clonotype was observed a single time. This chain links TRBV7-9 with TRBJ1-5; 9 bases fit TRBD1. Germline lookup yields CDR1 SEHNR and CDR2 FQNEAQ (reference sequence). The CDR3 covers 15 residues. The ends lost 4 bases at V and 5 bases at J; junction bases unmatched: 6. The CDR3 region is CASSSTDRGYQPQHF. CDR3 bases: TGTGCCAGCAGCTCCACGGACAGGGGATATCAGCCCCAGCATTTT.

This clonotype occurred many times. The chain uses TRBV7-9 and TRBJ2-7; 9 nucleotides align to TRBD1. V lost 4 bases and J lost 3; bases outside the gene matches: 13. The germline CDR1 and CDR2 sequences are SEHNR and FQNEAQ (reference sequence). This CDR3 is 17 amino acids long. The CDR3 nucleotides are TGTGCCAGCAGCTCCCCCACCGGGACAGGGAACGGCTACGAGCAGTACTTC. Its protein product is CASSSPTGTGNGYEQYF.

This clonotype was picked up many times. The DNA of the CDR3 is TGCGCCAGCAGCTTGTCGGAGGGAACGGGCTATGGCTACACCTTC. Protein sequence: CASSLSEGTGYGYTF. The chain has TRBV5-1 and TRBJ1-2; D not resolved. Trimming cost V 1 base and J 4 bases, with 14 bases left between them. The CDR3 consists of 15 residues. Germline assignment: CDR1 SGHRS and CDR2 YFSETQ.

In the case of this clonotype: The conserved closing phenylalanine or tryptophan is absent in this CDR3, likely reflecting a read error. The chain uses TRBV20-1 and TRBJ2-1; a weak D match, TRBD2 (7 bases). The V gene's germline CDR1 is DFQATT and CDR2 SNEGSKA (reference sequence). V gave up 3 bases and J gave up 7 bases, with 25 bases separating them. CDR3 size: 17 residues. The CDR3 DNA is TGCAGTGCTAGGGAACTAGCGAGGGGGGGGGTGGGGAATGAGCAGTTCTCC. Amino acids: CSARELARGGVGNEQFS.

The rearrangement joins TRBV25-1 to TRBJ1-5, with D unresolved. Germline CDR1 MGHDK, CDR2 SYGVNS. The CDR3 length is 13 residues. V lost 3 bases to trimming and J lost 6 bases, with 9 bases between them. CDR3 in amino acids: CASSDKGGQPQHF. The CDR3 bases are TGTGCCAGCAGTGATAAGGGCGGTCAGCCCCAGCATTTT.

The genes are TRBV20-1 and TRBJ2-2, with 11 bases matching TRBD2. Germline CDR1 is DFQATT and CDR2 is SNEGSKA (reference sequence). The ends lost 6 bases at V and 4 bases at J; junction bases unmatched: 7. The CDR3 spans 15 residues. DNA for the CDR3: TGCAGTGCCGCCTCTAGCGGGGGGTTCACCGGGGAGCTGTTTTTT. Its translation: CSAASSGGFTGELFF.

This clonotype was seen repeatedly, ten times or more. This chain connects TRBV10-3 to TRBJ1-2; TRBD1 matches 12 bases. Germline V lookup: CDR1 ENHRY, CDR2 SYGVKD. The CDR3 covers 14 residues. J lost 7 bases, V lost 7 bases, and 7 bases had no gene match. This CDR3 reads CAINSGTGGFGYTF. In DNA, the CDR3 is TGTGCCATCAATTCCGGGACAGGGGGCTTTGGCTACACCTTC.

V gene TRBV24-1 combines with J gene TRBJ2-5; 15 bases align to TRBD2. Germline-derived CDR1 and CDR2 are KGHDR and SFDVKD. This CDR3 spans 16 amino acids. The ends lost 4 bases at V and 5 bases at J; junction bases unmatched: 4. The CDR3 loop is CATSDGLAGGPETQYF. The CDR3 DNA reads as TGTGCCACCAGTGACGGACTAGCGGGAGGGCCCGAGACCCAGTACTTC.

This rearrangement joins TRBV15 to TRBJ2-7; 11 nucleotides align to TRBD1. The CDR3 is 17 residues long. Germline trimming cut 1 base from V and 4 bases from J; bases unmatched to any gene: 9. Germline values: CDR1 LNHNV, CDR2 YYDKDF (reference sequence). DNA of the CDR3: TGTGCCACCAGCAGAGGTCTGCCGGGACAGGGGGGGTACGAGCAGTACTTC. It is translated as CATSRGLPGQGGYEQYF.

The chain combines TRBV30 with TRBJ1-6, with D perhaps matching TRBD1 (5 bases). The V and J ends lost 3 bases and 10 bases respectively, with 22 bases between them. Germline V gene lookup returns CDR1 GTSNPN and CDR2 SVGIG (reference sequence). The CDR3 is 16 amino acids. The CDR3 nucleotides read TGTGCCTGGAGGGACCTGAGTGAGGATCGGGGCTCACCCCTCCACTTT. The encoded protein is CAWRDLSEDRGSPLHF.

The V call is TRBV20-1, the J call TRBJ2-1; 13 nucleotides align to TRBD2. CDR1 is DFQATT and CDR2 is SNEGSKA in the germline V gene (reference sequence). Losses at the gene ends were 3 bases for V and 0 bases for J; bases not matched to a gene: 5. The CDR3 is made up of 17 amino acids. CDR3 protein: CSARKLAGGSSYNEQFF. The CDR3 region has the DNA TGCAGTGCTAGGAAACTAGCGGGGGGGAGCTCCTACAATGAGCAGTTCTTC.

This clonotype showed up many times. The V call is TRBV29-1, the J call TRBJ2-4; 10 bases map to TRBD2. This CDR3 is built from 16 residues. CDR1 is SQVTM, CDR2 ANQGSEA, per germline. V was pared by 0 bases and J by 6 bases, with 8 bases of the junction left unmatched. DNA of the CDR3: TGCAGCGTTGAAGATCGGGTAGCGGGGGGATTAAACATTCAGTACTTC. As protein: CSVEDRVAGGLNIQYF.

The chain employs TRBV12-3 or TRBV12-4 and TRBJ1-1, with unresolved D. The CDR3 contains 11 residues. Trimming left V 3 bases short and J 5 bases short, with 4 bases between. Here the CDR3 reads CASSFSTEAFF. The CDR3 nucleotides are TGTGCCAGCAGTTTTAGTACTGAAGCTTTCTTT.

This clonotype was seen repeatedly, ten times or more. The chain carries TRBV20-1 and TRBJ1-5; D is ambiguous. V lost 5 bases, J lost 4 bases, and 12 bases lay in between. Germline assignment: CDR1 DFQATT and CDR2 SNEGSKA (reference sequence). CDR3 size: 13 residues. CDR3 region: CSALWRVNQPQHF. The CDR3 coding sequence is TGCAGTGCTCTCTGGAGGGTAAATCAGCCCCAGCATTTT.

The J gene is TRBJ1-1, the V gene TRBV10-2; a possible D gene is TRBD1 (5 bases). CDR1 is WSHSY and CDR2 is SAAADI in the germline V gene. CDR3 length: 14 amino acids. V lost 6 bases, J lost 5 bases, and 16 bases lay in between. The CDR3 DNA reads as TGCGCCAGCAGCCAACGGAGGGAGGGGACTGAAGCTTTCTTT. It yields the protein CASSQRREGTEAFF.

This CDR3 reads CATSRGDSGAYEQYF. The DNA of the CDR3 is TGTGCCACCAGCAGAGGTGATAGCGGTGCCTACGAGCAGTACTTC. This chain joins TRBV15 and TRBJ2-7; a possible D gene is TRBD2 (6 bases). Germline V gives CDR1 LNHNV, CDR2 YYDKDF (reference sequence). V lost 1 base to trimming and J lost 2 bases, with 12 bases between them. This CDR3 is built from 15 residues.

This clonotype was recorded at least ten times. The chain couples TRBV12-3 or TRBV12-4 to TRBJ1-1; no clear D. V lost 3 bases and J 2 bases, leaving 10 bases between the germline ends. This CDR3 spans 14 amino acids. CDR3 sequence (DNA): TGTGCCAGCAGTTTCGTAGGTTTTAACACTGAAGCTTTCTTT. As protein: CASSFVGFNTEAFF.

The V and J genes are TRBV6-6 and TRBJ2-7; D unclear. Germline loops: CDR1 MNHNY, CDR2 SVGAGI (reference sequence). Trimming stripped 5 bases from V and 1 base from J, with 6 bases between. CDR3 size: 12 residues. The CDR3 DNA follows: TGTGCCAGCAGTCGAAATTCCTACGAGCAGTACGTC. Protein sequence: CASSRNSYEQYV.

This clonotype was seen at least ten times. The rearrangement uses TRBV4-1 and TRBJ2-7; possibly TRBD1 for D (6 bases). Germline CDR1 reads MGHRA; CDR2 reads YSYEKL. Trimming took off 4 bases at V and 3 bases at J, with 22 bases between the two ends. The CDR3 runs 17 residues. CDR3 amino acids: CASSREPGHPLVYEQYF. The DNA for the CDR3 is TGCGCCAGCAGCCGAGAACCGGGACACCCTTTAGTCTACGAGCAGTACTTC.